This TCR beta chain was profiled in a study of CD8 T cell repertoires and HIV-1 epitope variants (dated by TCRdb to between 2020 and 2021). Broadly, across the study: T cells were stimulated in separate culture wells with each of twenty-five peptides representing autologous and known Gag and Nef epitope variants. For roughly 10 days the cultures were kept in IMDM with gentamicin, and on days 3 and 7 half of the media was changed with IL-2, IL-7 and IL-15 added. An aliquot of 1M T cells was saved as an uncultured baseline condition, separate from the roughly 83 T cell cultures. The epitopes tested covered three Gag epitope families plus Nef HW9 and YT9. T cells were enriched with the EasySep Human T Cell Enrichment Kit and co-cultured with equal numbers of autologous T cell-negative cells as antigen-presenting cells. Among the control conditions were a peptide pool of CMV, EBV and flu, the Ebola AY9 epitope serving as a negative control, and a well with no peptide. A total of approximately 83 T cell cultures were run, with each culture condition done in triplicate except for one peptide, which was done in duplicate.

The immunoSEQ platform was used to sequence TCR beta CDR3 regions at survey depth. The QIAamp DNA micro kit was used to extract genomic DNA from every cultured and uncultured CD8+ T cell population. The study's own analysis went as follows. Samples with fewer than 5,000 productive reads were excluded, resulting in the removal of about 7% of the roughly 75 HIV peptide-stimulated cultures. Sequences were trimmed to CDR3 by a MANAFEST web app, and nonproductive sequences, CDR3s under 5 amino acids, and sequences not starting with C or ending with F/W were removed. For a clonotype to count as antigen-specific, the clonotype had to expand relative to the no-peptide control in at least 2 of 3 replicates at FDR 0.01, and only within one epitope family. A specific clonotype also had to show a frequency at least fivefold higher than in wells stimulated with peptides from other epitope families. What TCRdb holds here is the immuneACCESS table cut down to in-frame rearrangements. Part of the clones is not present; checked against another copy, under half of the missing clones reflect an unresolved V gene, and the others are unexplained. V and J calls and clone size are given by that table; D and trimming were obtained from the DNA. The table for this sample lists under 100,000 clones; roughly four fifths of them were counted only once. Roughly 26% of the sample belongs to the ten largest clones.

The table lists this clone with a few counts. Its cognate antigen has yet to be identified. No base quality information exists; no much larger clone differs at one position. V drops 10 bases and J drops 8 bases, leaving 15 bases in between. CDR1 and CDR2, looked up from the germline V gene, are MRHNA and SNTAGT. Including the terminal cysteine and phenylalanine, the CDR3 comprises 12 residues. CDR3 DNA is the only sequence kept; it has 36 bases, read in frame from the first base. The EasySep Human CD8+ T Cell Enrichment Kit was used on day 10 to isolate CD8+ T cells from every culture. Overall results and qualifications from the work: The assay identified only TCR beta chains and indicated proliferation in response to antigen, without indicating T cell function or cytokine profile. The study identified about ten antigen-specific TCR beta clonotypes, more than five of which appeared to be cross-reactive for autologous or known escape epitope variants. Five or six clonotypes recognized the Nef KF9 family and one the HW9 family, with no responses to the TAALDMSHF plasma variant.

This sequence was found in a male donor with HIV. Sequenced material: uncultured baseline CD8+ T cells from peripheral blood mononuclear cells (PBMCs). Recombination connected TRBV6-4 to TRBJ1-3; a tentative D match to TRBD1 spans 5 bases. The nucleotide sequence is TGTGCCACCGCGGGGGGGAGGGACACCATATATTTT. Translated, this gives CATAGGRDTIYF.